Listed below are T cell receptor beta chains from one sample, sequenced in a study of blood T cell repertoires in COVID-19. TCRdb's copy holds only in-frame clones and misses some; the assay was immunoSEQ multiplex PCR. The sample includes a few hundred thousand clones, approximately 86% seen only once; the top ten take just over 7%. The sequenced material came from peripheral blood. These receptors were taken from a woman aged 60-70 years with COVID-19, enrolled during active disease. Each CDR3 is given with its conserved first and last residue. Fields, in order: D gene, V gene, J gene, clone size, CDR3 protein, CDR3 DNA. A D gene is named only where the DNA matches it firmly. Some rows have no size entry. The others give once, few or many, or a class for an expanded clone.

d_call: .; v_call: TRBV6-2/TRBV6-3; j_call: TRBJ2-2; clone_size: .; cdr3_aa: CASSPTGGAWPNTGELFF; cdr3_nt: TGTGCCAGCAGTCCCACCGGGGGTGCCTGGCCGAACACCGGGGAGCTGTTTTTT
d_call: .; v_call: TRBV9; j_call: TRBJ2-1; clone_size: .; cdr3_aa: CASSVSNGLDEQFF; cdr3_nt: TGTGCCAGCAGCGTATCGAATGGGCTCGATGAGCAGTTCTTC
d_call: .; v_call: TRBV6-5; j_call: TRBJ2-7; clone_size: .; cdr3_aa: CASRIGAAGAGEQYF; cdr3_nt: TGTGCCAGCAGAATTGGCGCGGCGGGGGCGGGCGAGCAGTACTTC
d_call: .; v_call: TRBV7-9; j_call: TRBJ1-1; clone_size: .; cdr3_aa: CASSLGQGYNTEAFF; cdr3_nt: TGTGCCAGCAGCTTAGGGCAGGGCTATAACACTGAAGCTTTCTTT
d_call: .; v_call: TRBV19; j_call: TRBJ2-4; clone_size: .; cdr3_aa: CASKPNSLRRGKNIQYF; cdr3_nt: TGTGCCAGTAAGCCGAATTCCCTCCGTAGGGGCAAAAACATTCAGTACTTC
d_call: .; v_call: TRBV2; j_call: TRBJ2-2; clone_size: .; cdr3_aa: CASSSQGTGELFF; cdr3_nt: TGTGCCAGCAGCTCACAGGGAACCGGGGAGCTGTTTTTT
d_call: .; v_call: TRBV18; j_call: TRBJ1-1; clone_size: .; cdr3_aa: CASSDSPDTEAFF; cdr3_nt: TGTGCCAGCTCCGACAGCCCCGACACTGAAGCTTTCTTT
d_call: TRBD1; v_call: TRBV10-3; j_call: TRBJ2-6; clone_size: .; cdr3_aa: CAIRGDRARMSGANVLTF; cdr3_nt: TGTGCCATCAGAGGGGACAGGGCAAGGATGTCCGGGGCCAACGTCCTGACTTTC
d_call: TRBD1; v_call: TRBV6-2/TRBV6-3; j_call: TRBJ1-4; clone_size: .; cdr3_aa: CASSFWDSNEKLFF; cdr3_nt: TGTGCCAGCAGTTTCTGGGACAGCAACGAAAAACTGTTTTTT
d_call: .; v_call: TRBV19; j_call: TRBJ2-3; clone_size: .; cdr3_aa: CASSSPGGPGTDTQYF; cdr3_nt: TGTGCCAGTAGTAGTCCCGGGGGGCCGGGCACAGATACGCAGTATTTT
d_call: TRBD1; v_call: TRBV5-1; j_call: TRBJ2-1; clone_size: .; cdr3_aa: CASSTGQGPYNEQFF; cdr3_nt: TGCGCCAGCAGCACGGGACAGGGCCCCTACAATGAGCAGTTCTTC
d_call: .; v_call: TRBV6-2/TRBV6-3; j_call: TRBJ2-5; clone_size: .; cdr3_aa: CASSGPNDRLWLETQYF; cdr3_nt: TGTGCCAGCAGTGGACCCAACGACAGGCTTTGGTTAGAGACCCAGTACTTC
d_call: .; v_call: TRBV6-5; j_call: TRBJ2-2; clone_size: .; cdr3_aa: CASSPYRQSTGELFF; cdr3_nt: TGTGCCAGCAGTCCATATCGACAGTCCACCGGGGAGCTGTTTTTT
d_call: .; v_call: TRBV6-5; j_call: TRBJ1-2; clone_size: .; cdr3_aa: CASSPVTGSIGYTF; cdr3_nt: TGTGCCAGCAGTCCCGTCACAGGGTCAATCGGCTACACCTTC
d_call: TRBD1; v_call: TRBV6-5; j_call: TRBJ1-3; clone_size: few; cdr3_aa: CASSLQGAGNTIYF; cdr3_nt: TGTGCCAGCAGTCTCCAGGGGGCTGGAAACACCATATATTTT
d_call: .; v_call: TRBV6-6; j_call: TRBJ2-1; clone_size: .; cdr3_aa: CASKQDLGVGQFF; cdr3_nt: TGTGCCAGCAAGCAGGACCTAGGGGTCGGGCAGTTCTTC
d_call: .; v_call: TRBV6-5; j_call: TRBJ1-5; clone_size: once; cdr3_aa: CASRSGGSNQPQHF; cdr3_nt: TGTGCCAGCAGATCGGGAGGGAGCAATCAGCCCCAGCATTTT
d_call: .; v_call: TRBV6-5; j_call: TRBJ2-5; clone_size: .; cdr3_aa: CASSYRDTQETQYF; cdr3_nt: TGTGCCAGCAGTTACCGGGACACCCAAGAGACCCAGTACTTC
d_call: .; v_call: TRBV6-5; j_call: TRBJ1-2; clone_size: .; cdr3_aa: CASRTGTSNYGYTF; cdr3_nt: TGTGCCAGCAGGACAGGAACTTCTAACTATGGCTACACCTTC
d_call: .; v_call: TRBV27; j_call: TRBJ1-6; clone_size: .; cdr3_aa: CASSFTGYNSPLHF; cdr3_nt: TGTGCCAGCAGCTTTACAGGGTATAATTCACCCCTCCACTTT
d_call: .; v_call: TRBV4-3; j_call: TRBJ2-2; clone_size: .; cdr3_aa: CASSRYLGHNTGELFF; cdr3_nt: TGCGCCAGCAGCCGATACCTCGGACATAACACCGGGGAGCTGTTTTTT
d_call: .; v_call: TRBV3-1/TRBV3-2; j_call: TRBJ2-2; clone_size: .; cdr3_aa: CASSQVPPPGDRTGELFF; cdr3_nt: TGTGCCAGCAGCCAAGTTCCCCCCCCGGGGGATCGAACCGGGGAGCTGTTTTTT
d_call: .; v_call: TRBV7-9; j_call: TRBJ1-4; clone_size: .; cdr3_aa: CASSPSRGTGANEKLFF; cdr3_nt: TGTGCCAGCAGCCCCAGTAGGGGCACGGGTGCTAATGAAAAACTGTTTTTT
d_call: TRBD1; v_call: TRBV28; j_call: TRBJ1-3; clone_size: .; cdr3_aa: CASSLSAGGYNTIYF; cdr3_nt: TGTGCCAGCAGTTTATCGGCAGGGGGCTATAACACCATATATTTT
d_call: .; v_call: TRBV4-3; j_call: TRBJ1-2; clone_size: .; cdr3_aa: CASSQFRGAELGYTF; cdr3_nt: TGCGCCAGCAGCCAATTTAGGGGCGCGGAGCTTGGCTACACCTTC
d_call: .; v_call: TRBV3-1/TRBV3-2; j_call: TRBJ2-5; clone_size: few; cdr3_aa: CASSQASRTLETQYF; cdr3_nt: TGTGCCAGCAGCCAAGCCTCCAGGACTCTAGAGACCCAGTACTTC
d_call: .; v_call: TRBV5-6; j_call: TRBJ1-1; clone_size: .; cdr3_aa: CASSLAGMGGTEAFF; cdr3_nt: TGTGCCAGCAGCTTGGCGGGGATGGGGGGCACTGAAGCTTTCTTT
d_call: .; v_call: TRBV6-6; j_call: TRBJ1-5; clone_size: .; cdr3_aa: CASSAGRGSNQPQHF; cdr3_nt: TGTGCCAGCAGTGCCGGTCGGGGAAGCAATCAGCCCCAGCATTTT
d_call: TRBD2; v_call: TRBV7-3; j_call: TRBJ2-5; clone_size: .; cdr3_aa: CASSSGLAQETQYF; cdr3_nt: TGTGCCAGCAGCTCCGGACTAGCTCAAGAGACCCAGTACTTC
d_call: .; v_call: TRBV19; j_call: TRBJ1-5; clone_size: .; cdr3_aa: CASSIYAGISNQPQHF; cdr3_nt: TGTGCCAGTAGTATTTACGCAGGAATTAGCAATCAGCCCCAGCATTTT
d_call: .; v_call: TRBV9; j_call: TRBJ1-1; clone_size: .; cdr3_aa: CASSPGGGSEAFF; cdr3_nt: TGTGCCAGCAGCCCAGGTGGGGGGAGTGAAGCTTTCTTT
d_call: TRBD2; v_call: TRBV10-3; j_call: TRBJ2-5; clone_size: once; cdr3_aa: CAISEAGGYLGTQYF; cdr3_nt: TGTGCCATCAGTGAGGCGGGGGGTTACTTAGGGACCCAGTACTTC
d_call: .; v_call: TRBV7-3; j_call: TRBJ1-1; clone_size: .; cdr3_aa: CASSSGHPTEAFF; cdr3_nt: TGTGCCAGCAGCTCCGGACACCCAACTGAAGCTTTCTTT
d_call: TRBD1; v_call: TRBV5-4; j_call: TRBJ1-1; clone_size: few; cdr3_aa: CASSLPGGMNTEAFF; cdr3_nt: TGTGCCAGCAGCTTGCCAGGGGGCATGAACACTGAAGCTTTCTTT
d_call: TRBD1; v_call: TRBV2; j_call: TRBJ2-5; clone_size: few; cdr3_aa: CASRDRDETQYF; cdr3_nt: TGTGCCAGTCGGGACAGGGACGAGACCCAGTACTTC
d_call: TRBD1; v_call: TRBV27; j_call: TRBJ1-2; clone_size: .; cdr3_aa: CASSFRGGGYTF; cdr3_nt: TGTGCCAGCAGTTTCCGAGGGGGCGGCTACACCTTC
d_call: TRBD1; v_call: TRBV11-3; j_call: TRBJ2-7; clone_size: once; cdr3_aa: CASSAGQAYEQYF; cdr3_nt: TGTGCCAGCAGCGCCGGACAGGCCTACGAGCAGTACTTC
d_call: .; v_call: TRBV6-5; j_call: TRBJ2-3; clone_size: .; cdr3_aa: CASSYSNRDADTQYF; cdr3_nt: TGTGCCAGCAGTTACTCGAACAGGGACGCAGATACGCAGTATTTT
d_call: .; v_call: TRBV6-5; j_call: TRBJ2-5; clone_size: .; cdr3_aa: CASSSAQGYQETQYF; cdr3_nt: TGTGCCAGCAGTTCTGCCCAGGGGTACCAAGAGACCCAGTACTTC
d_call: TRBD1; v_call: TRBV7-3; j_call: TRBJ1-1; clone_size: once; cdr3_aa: CASSFDRESTEAFF; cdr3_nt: TGTGCCAGCAGCTTCGACAGGGAGAGCACTGAAGCTTTCTTT
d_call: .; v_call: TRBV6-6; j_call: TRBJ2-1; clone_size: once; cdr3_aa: CASRFDTFVKQFF; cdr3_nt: TGTGCCAGCAGATTTGATACATTCGTTAAGCAGTTCTTC
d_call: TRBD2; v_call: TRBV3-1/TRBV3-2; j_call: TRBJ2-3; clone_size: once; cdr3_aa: CASSQVRGSGNTQYF; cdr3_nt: TGTGCCAGCAGCCAGGTGAGGGGTAGCGGGAATACGCAGTATTTT
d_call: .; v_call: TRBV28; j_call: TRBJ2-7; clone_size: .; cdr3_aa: CASSLTVAPYEQYF; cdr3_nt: TGTGCCAGCAGTTTAACTGTCGCTCCATACGAGCAGTACTTC
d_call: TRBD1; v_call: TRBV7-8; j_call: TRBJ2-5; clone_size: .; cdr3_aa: CASSLSGTAYQETQYF; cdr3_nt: TGTGCCAGCAGCTTAAGTGGGACAGCCTACCAAGAGACCCAGTACTTC
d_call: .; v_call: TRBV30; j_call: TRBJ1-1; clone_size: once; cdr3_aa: CAWSVRPDTEAFF; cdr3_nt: TGTGCCTGGAGTGTACGCCCAGATACTGAAGCTTTCTTT
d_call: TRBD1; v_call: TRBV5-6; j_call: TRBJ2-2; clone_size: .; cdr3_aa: CASSATRGRPGTGELFF; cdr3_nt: TGTGCCAGCAGCGCGACCAGGGGGCGGCCGGGCACCGGGGAGCTGTTTTTT
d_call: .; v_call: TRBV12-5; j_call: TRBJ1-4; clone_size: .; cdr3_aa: CASGRAGGVPNEKLFF; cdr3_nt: TGTGCTAGTGGCCGCGCGGGAGGTGTACCTAATGAAAAACTGTTTTTT
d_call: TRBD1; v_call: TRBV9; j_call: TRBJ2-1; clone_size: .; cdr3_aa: CASSIGQGGNEQFF; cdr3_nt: TGTGCCAGCAGCATCGGACAGGGGGGCAATGAGCAGTTCTTC
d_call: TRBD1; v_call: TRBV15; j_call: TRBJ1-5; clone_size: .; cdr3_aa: CATSKGGIGQPQHF; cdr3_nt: TGTGCCACCAGCAAAGGGGGCATCGGTCAGCCCCAGCATTTT
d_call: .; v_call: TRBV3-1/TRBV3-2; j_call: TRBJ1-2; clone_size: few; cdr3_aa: CASSGTGGNYGYTF; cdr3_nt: TGTGCCAGCAGCGGGACCGGGGGGAACTATGGCTACACCTTC
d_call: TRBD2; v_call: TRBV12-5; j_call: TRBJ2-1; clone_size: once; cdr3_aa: CASGLERTSGERYNEQFF; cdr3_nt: TGTGCTAGTGGTTTGGAGCGGACTAGCGGGGAGAGGTACAATGAGCAGTTCTTC
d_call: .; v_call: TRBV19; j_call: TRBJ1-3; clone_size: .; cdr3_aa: CASSIQVLSGNTIYF; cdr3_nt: TGTGCCAGTAGTATACAGGTACTCTCTGGAAACACCATATATTTT
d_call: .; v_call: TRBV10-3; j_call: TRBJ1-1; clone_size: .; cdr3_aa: CAISDGRPLNTEAFF; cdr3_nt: TGTGCCATCAGTGATGGCAGGCCTCTGAACACTGAAGCTTTCTTT
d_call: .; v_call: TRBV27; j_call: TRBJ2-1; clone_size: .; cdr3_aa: CASRGGAASSYNEQFF; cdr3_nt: TGTGCCAGCAGGGGGGGGGCGGCGAGCTCCTACAATGAGCAGTTCTTC
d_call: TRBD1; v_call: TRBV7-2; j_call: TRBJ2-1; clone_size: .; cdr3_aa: CASSQRDSGYNEQFF; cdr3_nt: TGTGCCAGCAGCCAACGGGACAGCGGATACAATGAGCAGTTCTTC
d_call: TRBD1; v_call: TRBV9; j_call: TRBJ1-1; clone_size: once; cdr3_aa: CASSVVDRAHEAFF; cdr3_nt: TGTGCCAGCAGCGTAGTAGACAGGGCTCATGAAGCTTTCTTT
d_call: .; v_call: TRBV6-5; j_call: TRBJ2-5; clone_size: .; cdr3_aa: CASTFGGVAGETQYF; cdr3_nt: TGTGCCAGCACCTTTGGCGGGGTGGCAGGAGAGACCCAGTACTTC
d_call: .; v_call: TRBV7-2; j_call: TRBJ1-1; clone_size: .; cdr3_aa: CASSFPEAEDTEAFF; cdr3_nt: TGTGCCAGCAGCTTTCCCGAGGCGGAAGACACTGAAGCTTTCTTT